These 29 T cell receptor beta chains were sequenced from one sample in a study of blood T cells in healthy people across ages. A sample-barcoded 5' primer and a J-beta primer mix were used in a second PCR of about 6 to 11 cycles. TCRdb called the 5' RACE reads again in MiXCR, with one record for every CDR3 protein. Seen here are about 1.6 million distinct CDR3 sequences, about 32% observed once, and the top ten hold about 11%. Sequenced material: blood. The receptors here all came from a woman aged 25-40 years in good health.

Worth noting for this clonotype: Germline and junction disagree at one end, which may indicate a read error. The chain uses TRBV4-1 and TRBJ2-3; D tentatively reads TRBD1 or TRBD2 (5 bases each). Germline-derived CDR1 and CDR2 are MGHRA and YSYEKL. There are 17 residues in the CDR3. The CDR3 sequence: CTSSQRYRDPSTDTQYF. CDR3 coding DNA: TGCACCAGCAGCCAACGTTACCGGGACCCTAGCACAGATACGCAGTATTTT.

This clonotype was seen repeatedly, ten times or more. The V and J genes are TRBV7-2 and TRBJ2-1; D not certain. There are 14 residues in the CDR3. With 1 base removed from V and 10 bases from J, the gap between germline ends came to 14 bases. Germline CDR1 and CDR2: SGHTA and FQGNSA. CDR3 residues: CASSLVSHPGEQFF. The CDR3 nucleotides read TGTGCCAGCAGCTTAGTTAGCCATCCTGGGGAGCAGTTCTTC.

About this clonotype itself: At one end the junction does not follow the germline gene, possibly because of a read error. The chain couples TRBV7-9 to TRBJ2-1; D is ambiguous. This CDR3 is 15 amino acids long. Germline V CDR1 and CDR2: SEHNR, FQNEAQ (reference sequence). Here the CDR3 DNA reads TGTGTCAGCAGCTTAGGGCGGAGCTCCTACAATGAGCAGTTCTTC. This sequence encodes CVSSLGRSSYNEQFF.

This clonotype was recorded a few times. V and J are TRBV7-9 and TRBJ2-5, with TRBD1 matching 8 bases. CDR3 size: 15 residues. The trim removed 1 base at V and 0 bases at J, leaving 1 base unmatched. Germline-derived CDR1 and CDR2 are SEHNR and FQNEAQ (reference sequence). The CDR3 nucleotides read TGTGCCAGCAGCTTAGGGGGACAGGACCAAGAGACCCAGTACTTC. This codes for CASSLGGQDQETQYF.

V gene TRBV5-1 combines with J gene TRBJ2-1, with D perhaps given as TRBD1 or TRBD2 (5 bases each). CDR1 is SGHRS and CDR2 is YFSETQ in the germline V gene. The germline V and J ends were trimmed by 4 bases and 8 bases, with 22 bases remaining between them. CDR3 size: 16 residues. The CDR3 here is CASSEGSNTGEYEQFF. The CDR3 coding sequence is TGCGCCAGCAGCGAGGGGTCGAACACCGGGGAATATGAGCAGTTCTTC.

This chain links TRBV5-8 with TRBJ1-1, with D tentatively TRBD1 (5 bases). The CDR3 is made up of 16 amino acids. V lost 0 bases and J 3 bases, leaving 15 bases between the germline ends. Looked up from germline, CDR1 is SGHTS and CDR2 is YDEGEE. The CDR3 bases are TGTGCCAGCAGCTTGGCCCAGGGACTTTGGGACACTGAAGCTTTCTTT. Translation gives CASSLAQGLWDTEAFF.

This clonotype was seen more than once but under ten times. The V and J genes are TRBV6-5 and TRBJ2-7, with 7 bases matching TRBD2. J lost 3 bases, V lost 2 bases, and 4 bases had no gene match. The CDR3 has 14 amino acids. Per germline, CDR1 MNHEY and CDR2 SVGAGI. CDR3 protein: CASSYAGRSYEQYF. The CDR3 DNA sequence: TGTGCCAGCAGTTACGCCGGGAGGAGCTACGAGCAGTACTTC.

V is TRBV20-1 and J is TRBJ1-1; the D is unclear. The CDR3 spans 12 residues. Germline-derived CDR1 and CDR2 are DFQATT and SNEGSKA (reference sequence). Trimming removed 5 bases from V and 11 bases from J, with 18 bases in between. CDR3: CSARGPDAPAFF. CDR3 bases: TGCAGTGCTCGAGGTCCCGATGCGCCGGCTTTCTTT.

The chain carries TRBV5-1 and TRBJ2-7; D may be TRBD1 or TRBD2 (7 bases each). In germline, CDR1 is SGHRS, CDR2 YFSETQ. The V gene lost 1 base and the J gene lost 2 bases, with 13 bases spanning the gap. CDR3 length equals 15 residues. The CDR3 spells CASSLNPGGAYEQYF. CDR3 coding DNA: TGCGCCAGCAGCTTGAATCCAGGGGGGGCCTACGAGCAGTACTTC.

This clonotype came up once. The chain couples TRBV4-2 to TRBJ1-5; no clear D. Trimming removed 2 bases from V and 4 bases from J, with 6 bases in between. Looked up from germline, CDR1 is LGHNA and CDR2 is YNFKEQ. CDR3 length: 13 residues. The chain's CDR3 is CASSQNRNQPQHF. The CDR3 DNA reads TGTGCCAGCAGCCAAAACAGAAATCAGCCCCAGCATTTT.

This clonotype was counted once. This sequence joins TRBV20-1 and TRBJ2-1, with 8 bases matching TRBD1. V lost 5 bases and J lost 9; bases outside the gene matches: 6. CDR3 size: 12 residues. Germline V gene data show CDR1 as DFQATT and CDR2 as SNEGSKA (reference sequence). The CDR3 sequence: CSALSGGVEQFF. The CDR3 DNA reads TGCAGTGCTCTATCAGGGGGCGTTGAGCAGTTCTTC.

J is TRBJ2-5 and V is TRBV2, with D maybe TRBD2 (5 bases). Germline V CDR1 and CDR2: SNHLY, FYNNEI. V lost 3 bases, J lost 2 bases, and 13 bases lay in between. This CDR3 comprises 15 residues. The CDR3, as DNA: TGTGCCAGCAGTGATCCGGGGAGCGGACAAGAGACCCAGTACTTC. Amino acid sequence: CASSDPGSGQETQYF. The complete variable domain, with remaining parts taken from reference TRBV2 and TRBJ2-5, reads EPEVTQTPSHQVTQMGQEVILRCVPISNHLYFYWYRQILGQKVEFLVSFYNNEISEKSEIFDDQFSVERPDGSNFTLKIRSTKLEDSAMYFCASSDPGSGQETQYFGPGTRLLVL.

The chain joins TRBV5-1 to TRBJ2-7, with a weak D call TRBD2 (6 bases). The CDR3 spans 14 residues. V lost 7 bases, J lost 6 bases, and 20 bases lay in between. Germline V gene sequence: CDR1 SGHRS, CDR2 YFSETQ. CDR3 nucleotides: TGCGCCAGCGGTTACGGGACTCCCTCCGGCGAGCAGTACTTC. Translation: CASGYGTPSGEQYF. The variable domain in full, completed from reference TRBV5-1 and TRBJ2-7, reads KAGVTQTPRYLIKTRGQQVTLSCSPISGHRSVSWYQQTPGQGLQFLFEYFSETQRNKGNFPGRFSGRQFSNSRSEMNVSTLELGDSALYLCASGYGTPSGEQYFGPGTRLTVT.

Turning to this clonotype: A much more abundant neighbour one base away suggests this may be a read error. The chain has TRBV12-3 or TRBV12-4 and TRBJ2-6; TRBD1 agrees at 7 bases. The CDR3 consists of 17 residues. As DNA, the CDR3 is TGTACCAGCAGTCGAGGACAGGCAATCTCTGGGGCCAACGTCCTGACTTTC. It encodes CTSSRGQAISGANVLTF.

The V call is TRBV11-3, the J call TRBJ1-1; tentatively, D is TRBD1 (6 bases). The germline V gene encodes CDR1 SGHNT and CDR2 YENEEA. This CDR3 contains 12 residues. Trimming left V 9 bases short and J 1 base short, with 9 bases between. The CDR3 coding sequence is TGTGCCAGTGCACAGGGGAACACTGAAGCTTTCTTT. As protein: CASAQGNTEAFF.

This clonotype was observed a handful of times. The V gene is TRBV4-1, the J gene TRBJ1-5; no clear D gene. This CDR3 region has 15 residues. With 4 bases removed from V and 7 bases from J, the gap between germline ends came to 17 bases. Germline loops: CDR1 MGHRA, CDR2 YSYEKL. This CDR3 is CASSLGLGSGQPQHF. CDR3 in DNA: TGCGCCAGCAGCCTCGGTCTTGGGTCGGGGCAGCCCCAGCATTTT.

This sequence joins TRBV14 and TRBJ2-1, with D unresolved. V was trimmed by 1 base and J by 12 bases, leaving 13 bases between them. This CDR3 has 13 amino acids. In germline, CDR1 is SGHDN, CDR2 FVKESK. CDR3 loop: CASSQAKYTWQFF. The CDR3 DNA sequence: TGTGCCAGCAGCCAAGCCAAATATACGTGGCAGTTCTTC.

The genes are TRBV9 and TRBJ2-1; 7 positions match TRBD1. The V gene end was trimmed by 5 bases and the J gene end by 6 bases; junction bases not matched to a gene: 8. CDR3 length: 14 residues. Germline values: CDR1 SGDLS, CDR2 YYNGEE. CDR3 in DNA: TGTGCCAGCAGGCCCCTGACAGGGTTCAATGAGCAGTTCTTC. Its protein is CASRPLTGFNEQFF.

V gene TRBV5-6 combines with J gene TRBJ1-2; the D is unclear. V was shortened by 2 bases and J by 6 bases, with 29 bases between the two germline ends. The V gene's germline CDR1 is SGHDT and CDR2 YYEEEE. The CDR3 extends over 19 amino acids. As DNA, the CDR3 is TGTGCCAGCAGCTTACCGCGACCCTTATCGGAGGCGGAAAAGGATGGCTACACCTTC. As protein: CASSLPRPLSEAEKDGYTF.

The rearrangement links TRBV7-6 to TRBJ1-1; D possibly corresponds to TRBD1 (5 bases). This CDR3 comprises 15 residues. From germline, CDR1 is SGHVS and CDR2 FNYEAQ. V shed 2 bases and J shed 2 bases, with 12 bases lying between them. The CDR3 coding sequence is TGTGCCAGCAGCTTAAGGGCAGGGAAAAACACTGAAGCTTTCTTT. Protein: CASSLRAGKNTEAFF.

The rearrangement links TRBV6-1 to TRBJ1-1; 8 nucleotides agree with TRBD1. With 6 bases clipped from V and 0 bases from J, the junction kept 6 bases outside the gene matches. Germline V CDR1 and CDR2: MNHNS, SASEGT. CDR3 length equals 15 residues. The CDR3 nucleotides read TGTGCCAGCAGGATAGCAGGGGGCATGAACACTGAAGCTTTCTTT. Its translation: CASRIAGGMNTEAFF.

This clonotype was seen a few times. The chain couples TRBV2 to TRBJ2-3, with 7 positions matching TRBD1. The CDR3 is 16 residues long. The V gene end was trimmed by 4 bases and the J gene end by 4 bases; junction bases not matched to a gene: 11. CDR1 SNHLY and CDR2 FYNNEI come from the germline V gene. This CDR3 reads CASSGTGQKNADTQYF. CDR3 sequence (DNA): TGTGCCAGCAGTGGTACGGGACAGAAGAATGCAGATACGCAGTATTTT.

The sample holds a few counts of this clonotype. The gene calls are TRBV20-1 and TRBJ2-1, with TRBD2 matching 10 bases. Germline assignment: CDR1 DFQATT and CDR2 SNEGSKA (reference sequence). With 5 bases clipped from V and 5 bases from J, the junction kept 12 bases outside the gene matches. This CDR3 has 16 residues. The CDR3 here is CSAPRTLAGVNNEQFF. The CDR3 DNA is TGCAGTGCTCCACGAACGCTAGCGGGAGTTAACAATGAGCAGTTCTTC.

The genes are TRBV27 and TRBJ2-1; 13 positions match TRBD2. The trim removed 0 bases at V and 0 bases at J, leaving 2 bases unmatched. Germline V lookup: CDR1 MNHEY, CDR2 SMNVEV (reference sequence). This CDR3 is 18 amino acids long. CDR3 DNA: TGTGCCAGCAGTTTATCAAGGACTAGCGGGAGCTCCTACAATGAGCAGTTCTTC. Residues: CASSLSRTSGSSYNEQFF.

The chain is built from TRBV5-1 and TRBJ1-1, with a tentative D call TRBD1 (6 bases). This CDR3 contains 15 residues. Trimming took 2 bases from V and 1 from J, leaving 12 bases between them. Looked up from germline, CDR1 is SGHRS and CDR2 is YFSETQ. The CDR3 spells CASSFSGGWNTEAFF. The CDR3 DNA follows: TGCGCCAGCAGCTTTTCGGGGGGCTGGAACACTGAAGCTTTCTTT.

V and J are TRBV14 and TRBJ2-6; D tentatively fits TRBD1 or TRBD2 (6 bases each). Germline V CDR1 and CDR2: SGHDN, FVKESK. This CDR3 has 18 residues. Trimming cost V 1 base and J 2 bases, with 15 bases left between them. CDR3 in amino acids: CASSQVSWGATGANVLTF. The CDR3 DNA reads TGTGCCAGCAGCCAAGTCAGCTGGGGGGCGACTGGGGCCAACGTCCTGACTTTC.

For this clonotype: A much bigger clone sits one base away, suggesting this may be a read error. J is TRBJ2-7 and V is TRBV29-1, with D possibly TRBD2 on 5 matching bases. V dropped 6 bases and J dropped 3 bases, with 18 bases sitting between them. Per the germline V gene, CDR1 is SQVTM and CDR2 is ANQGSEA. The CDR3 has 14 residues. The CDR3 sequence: CSVDLGIGSYEQYF. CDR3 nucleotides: TGCAGCGTAGATCTCGGGATAGGCAGCTACGAGCAGTACTTC.

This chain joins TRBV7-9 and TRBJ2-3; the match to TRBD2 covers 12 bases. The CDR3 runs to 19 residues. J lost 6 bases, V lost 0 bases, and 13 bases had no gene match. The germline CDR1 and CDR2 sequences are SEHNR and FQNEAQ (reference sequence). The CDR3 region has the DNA TGTGCCAGCAGCTTAGCACTAGCGGGAGGTCCCCGGAGGTCCGATACGCAGTATTTT. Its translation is CASSLALAGGPRRSDTQYF. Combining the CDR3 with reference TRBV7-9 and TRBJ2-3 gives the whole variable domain DTGVSQNPRHKITKRGQNVTFRCDPISEHNRLYWYRQTLGQGPEFLTYFQNEAQLEKSRLLSDRFSAERPKGSFSTLEIQRTEQGDSAMYLCASSLALAGGPRRSDTQYFGPGTRLTVL.

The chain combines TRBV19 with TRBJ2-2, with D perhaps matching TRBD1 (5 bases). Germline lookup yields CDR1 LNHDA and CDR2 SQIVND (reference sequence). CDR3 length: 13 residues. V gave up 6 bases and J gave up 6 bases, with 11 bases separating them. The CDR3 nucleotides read TGTGCCAGTAGGGCCCCAGGGCCCGGGGAGCTGTTTTTT. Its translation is CASRAPGPGELFF.